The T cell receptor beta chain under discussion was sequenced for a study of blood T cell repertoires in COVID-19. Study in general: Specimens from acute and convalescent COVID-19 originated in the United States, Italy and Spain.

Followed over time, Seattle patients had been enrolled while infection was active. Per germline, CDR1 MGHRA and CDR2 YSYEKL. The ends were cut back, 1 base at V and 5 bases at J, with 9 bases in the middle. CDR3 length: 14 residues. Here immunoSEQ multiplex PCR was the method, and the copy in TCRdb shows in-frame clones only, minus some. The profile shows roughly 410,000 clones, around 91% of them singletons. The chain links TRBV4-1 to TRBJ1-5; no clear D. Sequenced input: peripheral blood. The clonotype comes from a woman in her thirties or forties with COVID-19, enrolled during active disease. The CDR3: CASSQGEDDQPQHF. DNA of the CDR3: TGCGCCAGCAGCCAAGGAGAGGATGATCAGCCCCAGCATTTT.